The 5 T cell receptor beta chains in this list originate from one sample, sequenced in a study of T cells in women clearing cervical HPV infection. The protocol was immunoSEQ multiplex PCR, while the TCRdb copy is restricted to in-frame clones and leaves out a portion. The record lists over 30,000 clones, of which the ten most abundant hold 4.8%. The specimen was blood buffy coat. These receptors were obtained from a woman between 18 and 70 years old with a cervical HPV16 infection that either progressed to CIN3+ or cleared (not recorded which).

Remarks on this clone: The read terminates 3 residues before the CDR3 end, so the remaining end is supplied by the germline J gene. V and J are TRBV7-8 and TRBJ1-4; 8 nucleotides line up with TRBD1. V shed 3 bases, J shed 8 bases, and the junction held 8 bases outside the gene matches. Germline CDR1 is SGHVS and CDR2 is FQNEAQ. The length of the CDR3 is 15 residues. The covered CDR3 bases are TGTGCCAGCAGCTTGACCAGGGGGCCCAAGGAAAAA. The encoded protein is CASSLTRGPKEK. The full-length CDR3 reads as CASSLTRGPKEKLFF.

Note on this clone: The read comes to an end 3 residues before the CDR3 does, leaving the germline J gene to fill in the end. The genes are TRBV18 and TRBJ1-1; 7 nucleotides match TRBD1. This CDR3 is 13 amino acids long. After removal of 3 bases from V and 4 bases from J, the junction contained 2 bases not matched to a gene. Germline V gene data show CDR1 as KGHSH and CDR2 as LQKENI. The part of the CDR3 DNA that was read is TGTGCCAGCTCACCTCCAGGGGGCACTGAA. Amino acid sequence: CASSPPGGTE. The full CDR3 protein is CASSPPGGTEAFF. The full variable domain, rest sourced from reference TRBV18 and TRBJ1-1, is NAGVMQNPRHLVRRRGQEARLRCSPMKGHSHVYWYRQLPEEGLKFMVYLQKENIIDESGMPKERFSAEFPKEGPSILRIQQVVRGDSAAYFCASSPPGGTEAFFGQGTRLTVV.

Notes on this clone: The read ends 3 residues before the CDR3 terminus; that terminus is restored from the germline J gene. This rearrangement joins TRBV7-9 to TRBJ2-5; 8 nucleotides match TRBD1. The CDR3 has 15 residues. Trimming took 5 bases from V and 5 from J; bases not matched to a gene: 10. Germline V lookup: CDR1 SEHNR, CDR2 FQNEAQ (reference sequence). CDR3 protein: CASSEPQGAQETQYF. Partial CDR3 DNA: TGTGCCAGCAGCGAGCCCCAGGGGGCACAGGAGACC.

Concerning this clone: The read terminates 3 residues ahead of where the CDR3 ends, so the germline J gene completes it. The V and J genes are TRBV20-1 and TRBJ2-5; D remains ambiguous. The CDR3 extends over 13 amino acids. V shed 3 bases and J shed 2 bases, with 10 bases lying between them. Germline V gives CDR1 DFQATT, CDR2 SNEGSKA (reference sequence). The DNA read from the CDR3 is TGCAGTGCTAGGTTTTCGAGGCAAGAGACC. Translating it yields CSARFSRQET. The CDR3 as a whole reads CSARFSRQETQYF.

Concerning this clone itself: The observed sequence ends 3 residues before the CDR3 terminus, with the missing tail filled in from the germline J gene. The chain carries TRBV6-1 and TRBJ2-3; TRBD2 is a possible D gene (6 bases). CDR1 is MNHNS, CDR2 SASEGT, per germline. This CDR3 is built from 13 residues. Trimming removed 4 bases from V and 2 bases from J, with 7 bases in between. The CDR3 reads CASSGLVTDTQYF. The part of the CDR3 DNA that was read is TGTGCCAGCAGTGGACTAGTCACAGATACG.